This passage covers 4 T cell receptor beta chains from one sample sequenced in a study of cytomegalovirus exposure and HLA in healthy donors (TCRdb year 2017). The library was made by the immunoSEQ multiplex PCR assay. The multiplex PCR relied on a mix of 60 forward primers for TCR Vbeta segments and 13 reverse primers for TCR Jbeta segments. Held by TCRdb, this immuneACCESS table contains in-frame sequences only and omits some clones. Under half of the omission traces to an unresolved V gene where checked; the cause of the rest is unknown. The sample records about 110,000 clones, around 71% of which are singletons. The ten largest make up 0.79% of the sample. Sample: PBMCs. The receptors were sampled from a boy between 10 and 17 years old in good health and CMV-seronegative.

The V call is TRBV5-4, the J call TRBJ1-4, with 7 bases fitting TRBD1. There are 14 residues in the CDR3. Germline V gives CDR1 SGHNT, CDR2 YYREEE (reference sequence). J lost 8 bases, V lost 4 bases, and 8 bases had no gene match. The CDR3 nucleotides are TGTGCCAGCAGCCTACGGGACAGTCTAGAAAAACTGTTTTTT. Translated, it gives CASSLRDSLEKLFF. Supplemented by reference TRBV5-4 and TRBJ1-4, the full variable domain reads ETGVTQSPTHLIKTRGQQVTLRCSSQSGHNTVSWYQQALGQGPQFIFQYYREEENGRGNFPPRFSGLQFPNYSSELNVNALELDDSALYLCASSLRDSLEKLFFGSGTQLSVL.

In nucleotides, the CDR3 is TGTACGACGAGGAGTCCCGCGGAATTAGCCCAGCATTTT. Protein product: CTTRSPAELAQHF. This sequence joins TRBV28 and TRBJ1-5; D remains ambiguous. In germline, CDR1 is MDHEN, CDR2 SYDVKM. This CDR3 is built from 13 residues.

The chain combines TRBV5-4 with TRBJ2-1, with 15 bases identical to TRBD2. Germline CDR1 reads SGHNT; CDR2 reads YYREEE (reference sequence). The length of the CDR3 is 18 residues. Trimming removed 4 bases from V and 0 bases from J; junction bases left unmatched: 5. The CDR3: CASSGTSGGRSSYNEQFF. The CDR3, as DNA: TGTGCCAGCAGCGGGACTAGCGGGGGGCGGAGCTCCTACAATGAGCAGTTCTTC.

DNA of the CDR3: TGTGCCTGCCTGGGCCCCATGAACACTGAAGCTTTCTTT. This gives the protein CACLGPMNTEAFF. This sequence joins TRBV30 and TRBJ1-1; no firm D call. Trimming took 6 bases from V and 0 from J, leaving 11 bases between them. CDR1 and CDR2 from the germline V gene are GTSNPN and SVGIG (reference sequence). This CDR3 is built from 13 residues.